The 17 T cell receptor beta chains listed next were all sequenced from one sample in a study of OX40 agonist ivuxolimab in advanced cancers. TCRdb's table, derived via immunoSEQ multiplex PCR, lists solely in-frame clones and lacks some. The sample lists about 75,000 clones, around 87% occurring once. The specimen comprised CD4+ or CD8+ T cells sorted from blood, sampled in a trial of the OX40 agonist ivuxolimab. The source of these receptors is an adult with an advanced solid tumor such as melanoma, head and neck, liver or kidney cancer.

CDR3 in amino acids: CASSLVAGMETQYF. The CDR3 DNA sequence: TGTGCCAGCAGCTTAGTAGCAGGGATGGAGACCCAGTACTTC. This rearrangement joins TRBV7-2 to TRBJ2-5, with D maybe TRBD1 (5 bases). This CDR3 is 14 amino acids long. V shed 1 base and J shed 5 bases, with 11 bases lying between them. Germline-derived CDR1 and CDR2 are SGHTA and FQGNSA.

The genes are TRBV7-3 and TRBJ2-3; TRBD1 or TRBD2 may be the D gene (5 bases each). V lost 2 bases and J lost 8, with 11 bases in between. Germline V CDR1 and CDR2: SGHTA, FQGTGA. This CDR3 has 13 residues. The CDR3 sequence is CASSLEGPGTQYF. The CDR3 DNA follows: TGTGCCAGCAGCTTAGAGGGACCAGGTACGCAGTATTTT. The variable domain in full, completed from reference TRBV7-3 and TRBJ2-3, reads GAGVSQTPSNKVTEKGKYVELRCDPISGHTALYWYRQSLGQGPEFLIYFQGTGAADDSGLPNDRFFAVRPEGSVSTLKIQRTERGDSAVYLCASSLEGPGTQYFGPGTRLTVL.

The table lists this clone with a count of one. The V and J genes are TRBV7-2 and TRBJ2-1, with 8 bases matching TRBD1. Germline CDR1 reads SGHTA; CDR2 reads FQGNSA. The CDR3 extends over 19 amino acids. V dropped 0 bases and J dropped 5; count of bases not matched to a gene: 15. The CDR3 coding sequence is TGTGCCAGCAGCTTAGCGTTACATCTGACAGGGGTGTACCACAATGAGCAGTTCTTC. This codes for CASSLALHLTGVYHNEQFF.

The CDR3 nucleotides are TGTGCCAGCAGTGAAGCCTCATTACAGGGATATAGGGGGGCCAACGTCCTGACTTTC. Protein sequence: CASSEASLQGYRGANVLTF. This rearrangement joins TRBV6-1 to TRBJ2-6; tentative D call: TRBD1 (6 bases). Trimming took off 0 bases at V and 4 bases at J, with 19 bases between the two ends. This CDR3 contains 19 residues. Germline assignment: CDR1 MNHNS and CDR2 SASEGT.

The rearrangement uses TRBV7-3 and TRBJ1-2, with no clear D. V was cut by 5 bases and J by 2 bases, with 12 bases left in between. Looked up from germline, CDR1 is SGHTA and CDR2 is FQGTGA. CDR3 size: 14 residues. The CDR3 region has the DNA TGTGCCAGCAGCCCCGAAGGCGGGAACTATGGCTACACCTTC. Translation gives CASSPEGGNYGYTF. Drawing the rest from reference TRBV7-3 and TRBJ1-2, the complete variable domain is GAGVSQTPSNKVTEKGKYVELRCDPISGHTALYWYRQSLGQGPEFLIYFQGTGAADDSGLPNDRFFAVRPEGSVSTLKIQRTERGDSAVYLCASSPEGGNYGYTFGSGTRLTVV.

The V call is TRBV20-1, the J call TRBJ2-7; D is undetermined. V lost 5 bases to trimming and J lost 4 bases, with 9 bases between them. CDR1 and CDR2 from the germline V gene are DFQATT and SNEGSKA (reference sequence). The CDR3 is made up of 11 amino acids. CDR3 nucleotide sequence: TGCAGTGCTTACAAACCGTACGAGCAGTACTTC. This sequence encodes CSAYKPYEQYF.

This chain uses TRBV30 with TRBJ2-1; D gene uncertain. There are 11 residues in the CDR3. Germline V gives CDR1 GTSNPN, CDR2 SVGIG (reference sequence). V lost 0 bases and J lost 15, with 12 bases in between. CDR3: CAWSVVSLTFF. As DNA, the CDR3 is TGTGCCTGGAGTGTGGTCTCCTTGACGTTCTTC.

This clone showed up just a few times. V usage is TRBV9 and J usage is TRBJ2-2, with TRBD1 matching over 8 bases. Trimming cost V 0 bases and J 0 bases; bases outside gene matches: 7. CDR1 is SGDLS and CDR2 is YYNGEE in the germline V gene. This CDR3 spans 18 amino acids. CDR3 DNA: TGTGCCAGCAGCGTAGTGGCAGGGGGCCCTTCGAACACCGGGGAGCTGTTTTTT. Its protein is CASSVVAGGPSNTGELFF.

This clone is a singleton in its sample. The J gene is TRBJ2-1, the V gene TRBV11-3; the match to TRBD1 covers 12 bases. CDR3 size: 15 residues. Germline V gene sequence: CDR1 SGHNT, CDR2 YENEEA. V was pared by 4 bases and J by 4 bases, with 2 bases of the junction left unmatched. CDR3 bases: TGTGCCAGCAGCTCGGGACAGGGGGCATACAATGAGCAGTTCTTC. It specifies CASSSGQGAYNEQFF.

In this sample, this clone turned up a few times. The CDR3 is CASSLSQGLGNYGYTF. The CDR3 bases are TGTGCCAGCAGTTTATCGCAGGGGTTAGGTAACTATGGCTACACCTTC. The rearrangement uses TRBV27 and TRBJ1-2, with D possibly matching TRBD1 (6 bases). The CDR3 runs to 16 residues. CDR1 MNHEY and CDR2 SMNVEV come from the germline V gene (reference sequence). V was clipped by 0 bases and J by 1 base, with 12 bases between them.

This chain uses TRBV9 with TRBJ1-3, with D perhaps TRBD1 (6 bases). Germline V CDR1 and CDR2: SGDLS, YYNGEE. Trimming removed 0 bases from V and 4 bases from J, with 11 bases in between. The CDR3 is 15 residues long. Here the CDR3 reads CASSVAGARGNTIYF. The CDR3 DNA reads as TGTGCCAGCAGCGTAGCGGGGGCGAGGGGAAACACCATATATTTT.

The V call is TRBV5-4, the J call TRBJ2-7, with unresolved D. The CDR3 contains 14 residues. V was shortened by 4 bases and J by 4 bases, with 15 bases between the two germline ends. Per germline, CDR1 SGHNT and CDR2 YYREEE (reference sequence). The CDR3 spells CASSPVVGSYEQYF. The CDR3 DNA reads TGTGCCAGCAGCCCCGTTGTGGGGTCGTACGAGCAGTACTTC. The full variable domain, with the rest looked up from reference TRBV5-4 and TRBJ2-7, is ETGVTQSPTHLIKTRGQQVTLRCSSQSGHNTVSWYQQALGQGPQFIFQYYREEENGRGNFPPRFSGLQFPNYSSELNVNALELDDSALYLCASSPVVGSYEQYFGPGTRLTVT.

J is TRBJ1-1 and V is TRBV6-5; possibly TRBD1 for D (5 bases). The CDR3 length is 14 residues. V lost 6 bases and J 3 bases, leaving 14 bases between the germline ends. Looked up from germline, CDR1 is MNHEY and CDR2 is SVGAGI. The CDR3 loop reads CASRGATWDTEAFF. Written as DNA, the CDR3 is TGTGCCAGCAGAGGGGCAACGTGGGACACTGAAGCTTTCTTT.

In its sample, this clone was seen once. The J gene is TRBJ2-2, the V gene TRBV11-3; 9 bases align to TRBD1. Trimming took 4 bases from V and 6 from J; bases not matched to a gene: 12. The germline CDR1 and CDR2 sequences are SGHNT and YENEEA. The CDR3 runs to 17 residues. This CDR3 is CASSSPAGQGISGELFF. The DNA of the CDR3 is TGTGCCAGCAGCTCGCCCGCCGGACAGGGGATCTCCGGGGAGCTGTTTTTT. Full variable domain (outside the CDR3, taken from reference TRBV11-3 and TRBJ2-2): EAGVVQSPRYKIIEKKQPVAFWCNPISGHNTLYWYLQNLGQGPELLIRYENEEAVDDSQLPKDRFSAERLKGVDSTLKIQPAELGDSAVYLCASSSPAGQGISGELFFGEGSRLTVL.

On this clone itself: The junction departs from the called germline gene at one end, perhaps through a read error. The V call is TRBV7-2, the J call TRBJ2-5; D is unresolved. The V gene's germline CDR1 is SGHTA and CDR2 FQGNSA. The length of the CDR3 is 14 residues. CDR3 nucleotides: TGTGCCAGCAGCTCCCACCCAGCCGCAGAGACCCTGTACTTC. Translation gives CASSSHPAAETLYF.

The chain employs TRBV28 and TRBJ2-7; 9 nucleotides line up with TRBD1. Losses at the gene ends were 3 bases for V and 5 bases for J; bases not matched to a gene: 5. CDR3 length equals 14 residues. CDR1 is MDHEN, CDR2 SYDVKM, per germline. The CDR3 loop reads CASSLWDRAHEQYF. CDR3 in DNA: TGTGCCAGCAGTTTGTGGGACAGGGCCCACGAGCAGTACTTC.

The chain has TRBV4-1 and TRBJ1-6; no clear D gene. V shed 1 base and J shed 10 bases, with 14 bases lying between them. Germline V gives CDR1 MGHRA, CDR2 YSYEKL. This CDR3 has 15 residues. In DNA form, the CDR3 reads TGCGCCAGCAGCCAAGTAAAAACGGCGTCCTCACCCCTCCACTTT. Amino acid sequence: CASSQVKTASSPLHF.